The TCR beta chain under discussion was sequenced for a study of cytomegalovirus exposure and HLA in healthy donors. On the study more broadly: Clustering assigned around 77% of the 350 to 400 genotyped donors to the Caucasian-associated ancestry cluster.

Whole-study results and caveats: In a later analysis, a genetic analysis reported fewer productive-TCR N-insertions in an Asian-associated ancestry cluster than the cohort average. The likely explanation for a cluster of highly shared sequence variants was sequencing artifact.

Details on this clone: Its antigen is undetermined.

Researchers ran the PCR with 60 Vbeta and 13 Jbeta primers. Some clones are missing from TCRdb's copy, which holds only in-frame ones; the method was immunoSEQ multiplex PCR. The sample includes about 190,000 clones, roughly 77% of them seen just once. The junction had 2 bases not matched to a gene; V was cut back by 2 bases and J by 5 bases. The CDR3 is 13 amino acids. Germline CDR1 reads LNHDA; CDR2 reads SQIVND (reference sequence). All the people who gave samples were healthy bone marrow donors. V and J are TRBV19 and TRBJ1-1; 7 bases line up with TRBD1. Sequencing was done on a sample of PBMCs. This receptor was taken from a woman under 40 in good health and CMV-seropositive. The CDR3 bases are TGTGCCAGTAGTATATTACAGGGGACTGAAGCTTTCTTT. Its protein is CASSILQGTEAFF. The full variable domain, in which reference TRBV19 and TRBJ1-1 provide the parts outside the CDR3, is DGGITQSPKYLFRKEGQNVTLSCEQNLNHDAMYWYRQDPGQGLRLIYYSQIVNDFQKGDIAEGYSVSREKKESFPLTVTSAQKNPTAFYLCASSILQGTEAFFGQGTRLTVV.